The clone carrying this TCR beta chain came up a few times. Unique molecular identifiers (one per individual cDNA molecule) were attached. Each CDR3 protein is one row after TCRdb ran MiXCR on the 5' RACE reads. Seen here are tens of thousands of distinct CDR3 sequences, 12% observed once, and the top ten hold roughly 4.3%. This record comes from a study of early T cells in non-severe SARS-CoV-2 infection. Trimming stripped 0 bases from V and 8 bases from J, with 10 bases between. Germline V gene data show CDR1 as WNHNN and CDR2 as SYGVQD (reference sequence). CDR3 length: 14 residues. This TCR came from an adult who was a healthcare worker with PCR-confirmed SARS-CoV-2 infection or an uninfected control (not recorded which). The V gene is TRBV10-1, the J gene TRBJ2-2; no clear D. Specimen: whole blood. The CDR3 spells CASSESAARGELFF. The CDR3 nucleotides are TGCGCCAGCAGTGAGTCGGCCGCCAGAGGGGAGCTGTTTTTT.